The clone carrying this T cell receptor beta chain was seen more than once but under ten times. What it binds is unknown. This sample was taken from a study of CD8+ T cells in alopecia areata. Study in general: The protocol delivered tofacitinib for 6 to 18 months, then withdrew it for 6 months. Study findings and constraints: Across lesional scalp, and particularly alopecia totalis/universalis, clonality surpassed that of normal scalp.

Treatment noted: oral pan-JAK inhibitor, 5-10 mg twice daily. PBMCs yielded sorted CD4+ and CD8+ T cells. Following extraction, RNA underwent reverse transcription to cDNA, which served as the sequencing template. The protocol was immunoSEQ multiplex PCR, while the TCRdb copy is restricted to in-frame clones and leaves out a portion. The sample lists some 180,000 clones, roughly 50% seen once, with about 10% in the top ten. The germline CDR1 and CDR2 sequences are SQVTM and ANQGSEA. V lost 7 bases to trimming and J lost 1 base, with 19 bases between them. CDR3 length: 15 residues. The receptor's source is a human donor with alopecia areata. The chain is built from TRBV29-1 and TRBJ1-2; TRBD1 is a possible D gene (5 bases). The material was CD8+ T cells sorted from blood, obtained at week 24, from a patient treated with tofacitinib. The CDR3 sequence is CSAYPDGGRNYGYTF. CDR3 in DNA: TGCAGCGCCTACCCCGATGGGGGACGTAACTATGGCTACACCTTC.